These T cell receptor beta chains were read from a single sample in a study of tumor-infiltrating lymphocytes in localized non-small cell lung cancer. The method was immunoSEQ multiplex PCR; TCRdb's version includes in-frame clones alone and lacks a portion of them. The repertoire holds about 23,000 clones, about two thirds seen once, with roughly 15% in the top ten. The specimen was lung tumor tissue. The receptors derive from a human donor with non-small cell lung cancer. The CDR3 runs from the conserved cysteine through the conserved F or W.

J: NA
V: TRBV18
CDR3: CASSTSSYEQYF

J: TRBJ2-7
V: TRBV6-1
CDR3: CASRVGGAGVKQYF

J: TRBJ1-2
V: TRBV30
CDR3: CAWRADRGRRSNYGYTF

J: TRBJ2-1
V: TRBV9
CDR3: CASSVAAGGWGNEQFF

J: TRBJ2-7
V: TRBV30
CDR3: CAWSIQGSEQYF

J: TRBJ2-3
V: TRBV30
CDR3: CAWSLDRDTQYF

J: TRBJ1-1
V: TRBV5-6
CDR3: CASSAYGGEAFF

J: TRBJ2-3
V: TRBV6-4
CDR3: CASSDYGGRADTQYF

J: TRBJ1-5
V: TRBV9
CDR3: CASSVDGANQPQHF

J: TRBJ2-2
V: TRBV5-4
CDR3: CASSLSTGPRGTGELFF

J: TRBJ2-1
V: TRBV18
CDR3: CASSPPPPSYNEQFF

J: TRBJ1-2
V: TRBV4-2
CDR3: CASSQDLGGAGYGYTF

J: TRBJ1-5
V: TRBV30
CDR3: CAWSTVGSLNQPQHF

J: TRBJ2-7
V: TRBV19
CDR3: CASRGPDSREQYF

J: TRBJ2-7
V: TRBV28
CDR3: CASSLSGPLGGEQYF

J: TRBJ2-1
V: TRBV14
CDR3: CASSQVMRGRSEQFF

J: TRBJ1-4
V: TRBV18
CDR3: CASSREDEKLFF

J: TRBJ2-4
V: TRBV4-2
CDR3: CASSQGGGSVNIQYF

J: TRBJ2-5
V: TRBV10-3
CDR3: CAISEGGGPGTQYF

J: TRBJ2-1
V: TRBV9
CDR3: CASSAGGSSYNEQFF